This passage covers 17 T cell receptor beta chains from one sample sequenced in a study of blood T cell repertoires in COVID-19. Libraries were prepared by immunoSEQ multiplex PCR; TCRdb keeps only in-frame clonotypes and omits some of them. The table has 200,000 to 300,000 clones, about 79% seen once; the top ten hold roughly 10%. The sequencing input was peripheral blood. The receptors come from a man older than 75 with acute or convalescent COVID-19.

The chain is built from TRBV6-1 and TRBJ2-7, with 10 bases that match TRBD2. Germline-derived CDR1 and CDR2 are MNHNS and SASEGT. The J segment lost 1 base and the V segment lost 3 bases, leaving 6 bases of the junction unmatched. The CDR3 is 16 amino acids. The CDR3 is CASSDLRAGGSYEQYF. The CDR3 nucleotides read TGTGCCAGCAGTGATCTTAGAGCGGGGGGGTCCTACGAGCAGTACTTC.

This chain connects TRBV7-9 to TRBJ1-2; no clear D. Germline-derived CDR1 and CDR2 are SEHNR and FQNEAQ (reference sequence). The CDR3 has 14 residues. The germline V and J ends were trimmed by 0 bases and 4 bases, with 9 bases remaining between them. DNA of the CDR3: TGTGCCAGCAGCTTAGCGCAGTTCCTCTATGGCTACACCTTC. It codes for CASSLAQFLYGYTF.

CDR3 protein: CASSSGTGGIDTQYF. DNA of the CDR3: TGCGCCAGCAGCTCCGGGACAGGGGGGATAGATACGCAGTATTTT. The chain joins TRBV5-1 to TRBJ2-3; 11 nucleotides match TRBD1. In germline, CDR1 is SGHRS, CDR2 YFSETQ. The junction had 5 bases not matched to a gene; V was cut back by 3 bases and J by 5 bases. This CDR3 region has 15 residues.

V and J are TRBV11-3 and TRBJ2-1, with 10 bases that match TRBD2. Trimming took 5 bases from V and 5 from J; bases not matched to a gene: 6. The germline CDR1 and CDR2 sequences are SGHNT and YENEEA. The CDR3 extends over 15 amino acids. CDR3 nucleotides: TGTGCCAGCAGCAGCAATAGCGGGAGGAACAATGAGCAGTTCTTC. It translates to CASSSNSGRNNEQFF.

The chain combines TRBV3-1 (or the pseudogene TRBV3-2) with TRBJ1-4; 10 bases match TRBD1. The CDR3 is made up of 17 amino acids. The J segment lost 8 bases and the V segment lost 2 bases, leaving 11 bases of the junction unmatched. CDR1 LGHDT and CDR2 YNNKEL come from the germline V gene (reference sequence). In DNA form, the CDR3 reads TGTGCCAGCAGCCAACTAGCTCCCGGGACAGGGGACGAAAAACTGTTTTTT. This codes for CASSQLAPGTGDEKLFF.

V and J are TRBV5-5 and TRBJ2-1, with D perhaps matching TRBD1 (5 bases). The CDR3 covers 15 residues. Trimming took 0 bases from V and 2 from J, leaving 9 bases between them. Germline V gives CDR1 SGHKS, CDR2 YYEKEE (reference sequence). CDR3 nucleotide sequence: TGTGCCAGCAGCTTGGGGCTGGGGCCCTACAATGAGCAGTTCTTC. Protein product: CASSLGLGPYNEQFF.

J is TRBJ2-7 and V is TRBV19; D remains ambiguous. The CDR3 is made up of 13 amino acids. Germline V gene data show CDR1 as LNHDA and CDR2 as SQIVND (reference sequence). The V end was cut by 3 bases, the J end by 0 bases, with 6 bases between. CDR3 bases: TGTGCCAGTAGTATCGCGGACTCCTACGAGCAGTACTTC. This gives the protein CASSIADSYEQYF.

The rearrangement uses TRBV5-1 and TRBJ2-6, with TRBD1 matching over 9 bases. The CDR3 consists of 18 residues. After removal of 0 bases from V and 5 bases from J, the junction contained 9 bases not matched to a gene. The germline gives CDR1 SGHRS, CDR2 YFSETQ. CDR3 coding DNA: TGCGCCAGCAGCTTGGGTACAGGGGGCACACTGTGGGCCAACGTCCTGACTTTC. This encodes CASSLGTGGTLWANVLTF.

This sequence joins TRBV18 and TRBJ2-7; 10 positions agree with TRBD2. Germline CDR1 reads KGHSH; CDR2 reads LQKENI. V shed 0 bases and J 5 bases; nucleotides not matched to a gene: 10. This CDR3 comprises 17 residues. The CDR3 sequence is CASSPPRRSGRAHEQYF. CDR3 DNA: TGTGCCAGCTCACCACCGCGTCGGAGCGGGAGGGCCCACGAGCAGTACTTC.

The CDR3 DNA is TGTGCCAGCAGTTTATCAGGGGGTACGCAGTATTTT. Protein sequence: CASSLSGGTQYF. The chain has TRBV27 and TRBJ2-3; weak D call: TRBD1 (6 bases). This CDR3 region has 12 residues. CDR1 and CDR2 (germline): MNHEY, SMNVEV (reference sequence). V was pared by 0 bases and J by 8 bases, with 6 bases between.

The chain carries TRBV27 and TRBJ2-7; 7 bases line up with TRBD1. The CDR3 length is 14 residues. CDR1 and CDR2 from the germline V gene are MNHEY and SMNVEV (reference sequence). V trimming: 2 bases; J trimming: 5 bases; junction bases outside the gene matches: 6. CDR3 nucleotides: TGTGCCAGCAGTTTAAACCGAGGGACAGACGAGCAGTACTTC. Its protein product is CASSLNRGTDEQYF.

This chain joins TRBV7-2 and TRBJ2-2; 8 bases line up with TRBD2. There are 19 residues in the CDR3. Germline assignment: CDR1 SGHTA and CDR2 FQGNSA. V lost 4 bases, J lost 0 bases, and 13 bases stayed unmatched. CDR3 DNA: TGTGCCAGCAGCTCCCAGCCCCTGCTAGCGGGTACGAACACCGGGGAGCTGTTTTTT. This translates into CASSSQPLLAGTNTGELFF.

The chain couples TRBV24-1 to TRBJ2-3; TRBD1 might be the D (6 bases). The CDR3 totals 15 residues. V was trimmed by 10 bases and J by 2 bases, leaving 18 bases between them. Per the germline V gene, CDR1 is KGHDR and CDR2 is SFDVKD. DNA of the CDR3: TGTGCCACGGGGGCAGCCGTACTCCCCACAGATACGCAGTATTTT. It is translated as CATGAAVLPTDTQYF.

The V and J genes are TRBV7-9 and TRBJ1-2; D might be TRBD1 (5 bases). V lost 4 bases to trimming and J lost 3 bases, with 15 bases between them. CDR3 size: 15 residues. Germline CDR1 is SEHNR and CDR2 is FQNEAQ (reference sequence). CDR3 sequence (DNA): TGTGCCAGCAGCTCCCAGGGAAGGATGGACTATGGCTACACCTTC. Amino acid sequence: CASSSQGRMDYGYTF.

The chain uses TRBV10-3 and TRBJ2-1, with 11 bases lining up with TRBD2. The CDR3 covers 14 residues. After removal of 6 bases from V and 4 bases from J, the junction contained 2 bases not matched to a gene. Germline CDR1 is ENHRY and CDR2 is SYGVKD. Here the CDR3 reads CAISSSGGYNEQFF. The CDR3 nucleotides read TGTGCCATCAGCTCTAGCGGGGGGTACAATGAGCAGTTCTTC.

The chain employs TRBV25-1 and TRBJ2-1; a possible D gene is TRBD1 (6 bases). This CDR3 is 15 amino acids long. V lost 4 bases to trimming and J lost 4 bases, with 14 bases between them. Germline CDR1 is MGHDK and CDR2 is SYGVNS. The CDR3 nucleotides are TGTGCCAGCAGTGGTGCGACAGGCCATTACAATGAGCAGTTCTTC. It yields the protein CASSGATGHYNEQFF.

The chain links TRBV19 to TRBJ1-5; maybe TRBD1 (6 bases). V was pared by 3 bases and J by 3 bases, with 12 bases between. Germline CDR1 reads LNHDA; CDR2 reads SQIVND (reference sequence). The CDR3 consists of 15 residues. This chain's CDR3 is CASSIFGQSNQPQHF. CDR3 sequence (DNA): TGTGCCAGTAGTATCTTCGGACAGTCCAATCAGCCCCAGCATTTT.